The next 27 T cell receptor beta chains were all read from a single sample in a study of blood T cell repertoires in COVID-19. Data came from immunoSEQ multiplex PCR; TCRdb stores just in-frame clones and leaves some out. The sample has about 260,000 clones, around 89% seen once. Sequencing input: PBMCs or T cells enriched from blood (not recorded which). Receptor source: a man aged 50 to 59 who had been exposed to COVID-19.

CDR3 DNA: TGTGCCAGCAGTTCCACCCGGACAGTGACAACTAATGAAAAACTGTTTTTT. Amino acids: CASSSTRTVTTNEKLFF. This chain uses TRBV28 with TRBJ1-4; perhaps TRBD1 as D (6 bases). CDR1 and CDR2 from the germline V gene are MDHEN and SYDVKM. The CDR3 has 17 residues. V was pared by 4 bases and J by 0 bases, with 15 bases between.

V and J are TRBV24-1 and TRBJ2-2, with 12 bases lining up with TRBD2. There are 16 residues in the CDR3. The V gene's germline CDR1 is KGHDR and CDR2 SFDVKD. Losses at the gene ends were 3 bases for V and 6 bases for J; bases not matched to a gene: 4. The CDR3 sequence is CATSDPGTSGPGELFF. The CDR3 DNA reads TGTGCCACCAGTGATCCGGGGACTAGCGGGCCCGGGGAGCTGTTTTTT.

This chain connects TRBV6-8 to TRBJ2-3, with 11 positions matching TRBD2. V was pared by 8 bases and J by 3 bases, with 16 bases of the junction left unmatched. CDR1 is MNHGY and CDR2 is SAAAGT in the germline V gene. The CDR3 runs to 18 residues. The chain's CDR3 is CASERIAGGPRGTDTQYF. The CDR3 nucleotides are TGTGCCAGCGAAAGAATAGCGGGAGGGCCGAGGGGGACAGATACGCAGTATTTT.

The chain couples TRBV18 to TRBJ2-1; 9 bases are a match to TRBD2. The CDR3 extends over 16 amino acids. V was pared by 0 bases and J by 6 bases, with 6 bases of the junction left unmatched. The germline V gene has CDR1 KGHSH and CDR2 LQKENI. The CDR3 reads CASSPPGLAIANEQFF. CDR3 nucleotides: TGTGCCAGCTCACCACCGGGACTAGCAATAGCCAATGAGCAGTTCTTC. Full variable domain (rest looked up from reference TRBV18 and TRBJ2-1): NAGVMQNPRHLVRRRGQEARLRCSPMKGHSHVYWYRQLPEEGLKFMVYLQKENIIDESGMPKERFSAEFPKEGPSILRIQQVVRGDSAAYFCASSPPGLAIANEQFFGPGTRLTVL.

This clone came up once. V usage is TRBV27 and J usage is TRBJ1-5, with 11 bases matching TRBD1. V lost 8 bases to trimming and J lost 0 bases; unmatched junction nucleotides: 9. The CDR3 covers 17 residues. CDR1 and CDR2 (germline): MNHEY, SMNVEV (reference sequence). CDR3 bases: TGTGCCAGCGGCCGGGGACAGGGGGATTATAGCAATCAGCCCCAGCATTTT. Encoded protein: CASGRGQGDYSNQPQHF.

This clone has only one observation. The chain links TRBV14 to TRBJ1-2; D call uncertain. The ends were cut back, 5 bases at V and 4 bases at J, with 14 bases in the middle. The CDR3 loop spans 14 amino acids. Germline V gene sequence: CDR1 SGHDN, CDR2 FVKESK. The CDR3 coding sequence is TGTGCCAGCAGCTTCCTAGGTGAGGGCTATGGCTACACCTTC. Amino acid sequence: CASSFLGEGYGYTF.

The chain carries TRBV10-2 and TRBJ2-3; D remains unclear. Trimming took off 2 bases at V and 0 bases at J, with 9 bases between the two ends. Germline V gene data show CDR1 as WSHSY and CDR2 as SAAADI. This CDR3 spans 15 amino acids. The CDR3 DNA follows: TGCGCCAGCAGTGAGGCCAGGCCTAGCACAGATACGCAGTATTTT. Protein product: CASSEARPSTDTQYF.

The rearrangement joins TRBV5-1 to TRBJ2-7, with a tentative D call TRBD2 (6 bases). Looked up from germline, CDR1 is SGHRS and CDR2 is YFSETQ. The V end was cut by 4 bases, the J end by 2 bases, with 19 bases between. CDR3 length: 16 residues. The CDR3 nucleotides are TGCGCCAGCAGCCTACTTTCGACCTCGGGGGCCTACGAGCAGTACTTC. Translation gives CASSLLSTSGAYEQYF.

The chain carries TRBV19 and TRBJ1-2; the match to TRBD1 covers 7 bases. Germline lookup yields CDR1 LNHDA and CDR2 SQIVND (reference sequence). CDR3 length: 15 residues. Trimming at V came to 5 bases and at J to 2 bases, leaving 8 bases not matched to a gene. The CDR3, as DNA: TGTGCCAGTAGTTCGGGGGACAGAACCAACTATGGCTACACCTTC. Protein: CASSSGDRTNYGYTF.

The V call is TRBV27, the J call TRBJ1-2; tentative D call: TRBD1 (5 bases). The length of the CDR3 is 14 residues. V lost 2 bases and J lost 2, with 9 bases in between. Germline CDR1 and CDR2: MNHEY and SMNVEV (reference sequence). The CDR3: CASSLVGQNYGYTF. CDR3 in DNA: TGTGCCAGCAGTTTAGTGGGGCAGAACTATGGCTACACCTTC.

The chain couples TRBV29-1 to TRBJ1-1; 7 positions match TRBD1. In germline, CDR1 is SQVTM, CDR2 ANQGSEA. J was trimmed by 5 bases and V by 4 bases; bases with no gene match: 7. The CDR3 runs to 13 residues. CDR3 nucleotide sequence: TGCAGCGTTGCGGGGACAGTGGTTACTGAAGCTTTCTTT. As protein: CSVAGTVVTEAFF.

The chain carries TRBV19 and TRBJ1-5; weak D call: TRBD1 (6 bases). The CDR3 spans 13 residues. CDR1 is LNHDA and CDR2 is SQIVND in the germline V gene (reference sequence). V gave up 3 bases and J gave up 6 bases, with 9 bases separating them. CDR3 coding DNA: TGTGCCAGTAGTATTCTAGGGGGTCAGCCCCAGCATTTT. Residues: CASSILGGQPQHF.

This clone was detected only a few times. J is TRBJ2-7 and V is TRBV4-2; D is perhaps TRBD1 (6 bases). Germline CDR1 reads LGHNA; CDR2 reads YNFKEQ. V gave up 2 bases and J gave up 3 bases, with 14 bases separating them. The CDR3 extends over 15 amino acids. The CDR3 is CASSQPTGSLYEQYF. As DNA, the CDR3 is TGTGCCAGCAGCCAACCGACAGGATCCCTCTACGAGCAGTACTTC.

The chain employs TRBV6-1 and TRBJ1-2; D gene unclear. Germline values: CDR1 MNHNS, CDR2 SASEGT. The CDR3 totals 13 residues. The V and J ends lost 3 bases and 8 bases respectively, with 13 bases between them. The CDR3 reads CASSDGREGGYTF. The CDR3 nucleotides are TGTGCCAGCAGTGATGGGAGGGAGGGCGGCTACACCTTC.

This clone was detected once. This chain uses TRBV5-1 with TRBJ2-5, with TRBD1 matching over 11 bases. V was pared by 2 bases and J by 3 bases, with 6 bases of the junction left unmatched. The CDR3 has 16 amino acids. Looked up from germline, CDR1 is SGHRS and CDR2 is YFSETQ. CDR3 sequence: CASSLGDRGDKETQYF. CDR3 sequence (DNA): TGCGCCAGCAGCTTAGGGGACAGGGGGGATAAAGAGACCCAGTACTTC.

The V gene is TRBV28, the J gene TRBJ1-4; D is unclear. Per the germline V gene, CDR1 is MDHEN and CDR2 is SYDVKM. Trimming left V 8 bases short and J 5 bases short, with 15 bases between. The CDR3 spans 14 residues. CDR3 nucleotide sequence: TGTGCCAGCGTAGTCGATGGGCAGAATGAAAAACTGTTTTTT. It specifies CASVVDGQNEKLFF.

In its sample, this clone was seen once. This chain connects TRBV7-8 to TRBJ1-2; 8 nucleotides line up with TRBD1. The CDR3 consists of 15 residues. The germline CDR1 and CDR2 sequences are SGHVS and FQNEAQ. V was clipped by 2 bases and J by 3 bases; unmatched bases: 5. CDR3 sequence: CASSLTKQGDYGYTF. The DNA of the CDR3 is TGTGCCAGCAGCTTAACTAAACAGGGGGACTATGGCTACACCTTC.

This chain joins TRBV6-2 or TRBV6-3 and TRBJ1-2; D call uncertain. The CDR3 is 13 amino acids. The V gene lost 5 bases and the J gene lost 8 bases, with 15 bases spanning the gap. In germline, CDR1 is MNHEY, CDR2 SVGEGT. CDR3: CASSNTEDGGYTF. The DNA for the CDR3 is TGTGCCAGCAGTAACACGGAGGACGGCGGCTACACCTTC.

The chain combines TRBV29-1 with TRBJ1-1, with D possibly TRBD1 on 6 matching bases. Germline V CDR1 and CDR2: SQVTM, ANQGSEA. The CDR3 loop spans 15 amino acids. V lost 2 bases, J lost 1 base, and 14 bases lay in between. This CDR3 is CSVENPGQENTEAFF. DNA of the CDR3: TGCAGCGTTGAAAATCCGGGACAAGAGAACACTGAAGCTTTCTTT.

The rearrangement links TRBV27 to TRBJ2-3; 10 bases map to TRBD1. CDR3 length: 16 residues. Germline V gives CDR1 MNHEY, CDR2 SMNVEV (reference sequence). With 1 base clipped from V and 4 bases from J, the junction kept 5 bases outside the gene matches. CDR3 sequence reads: CASSLFSGQGSDTQYF. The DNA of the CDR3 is TGTGCCAGCAGTTTATTCTCGGGACAGGGGTCAGATACGCAGTATTTT.

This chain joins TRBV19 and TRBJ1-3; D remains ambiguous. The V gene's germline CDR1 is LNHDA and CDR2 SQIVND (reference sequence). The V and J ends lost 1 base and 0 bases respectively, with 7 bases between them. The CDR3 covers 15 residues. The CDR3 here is CASSIVGSSGNTIYF. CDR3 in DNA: TGTGCCAGTAGTATAGTAGGGAGCTCTGGAAACACCATATATTTT.

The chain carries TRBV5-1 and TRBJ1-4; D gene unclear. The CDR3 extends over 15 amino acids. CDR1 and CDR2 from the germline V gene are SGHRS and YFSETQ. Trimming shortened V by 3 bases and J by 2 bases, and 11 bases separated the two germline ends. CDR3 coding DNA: TGCGCCAGCAGCTATACCGGAGTGACTAATGAAAAACTGTTTTTT. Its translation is CASSYTGVTNEKLFF. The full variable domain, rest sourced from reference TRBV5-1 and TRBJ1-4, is KAGVTQTPRYLIKTRGQQVTLSCSPISGHRSVSWYQQTPGQGLQFLFEYFSETQRNKGNFPGRFSGRQFSNSRSEMNVSTLELGDSALYLCASSYTGVTNEKLFFGSGTQLSVL.

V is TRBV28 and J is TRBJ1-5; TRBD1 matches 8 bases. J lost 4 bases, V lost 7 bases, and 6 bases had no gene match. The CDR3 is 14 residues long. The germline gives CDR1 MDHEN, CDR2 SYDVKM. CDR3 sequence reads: CASNRDRRNQPQHF. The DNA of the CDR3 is TGTGCCAGCAATCGGGACAGGCGGAATCAGCCCCAGCATTTT.

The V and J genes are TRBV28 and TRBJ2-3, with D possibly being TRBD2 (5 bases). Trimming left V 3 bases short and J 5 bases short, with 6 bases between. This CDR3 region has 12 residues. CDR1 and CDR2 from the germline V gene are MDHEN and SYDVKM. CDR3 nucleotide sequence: TGTGCCAGCAGTTTGCGGGTAGATACGCAGTATTTT. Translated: CASSLRVDTQYF.

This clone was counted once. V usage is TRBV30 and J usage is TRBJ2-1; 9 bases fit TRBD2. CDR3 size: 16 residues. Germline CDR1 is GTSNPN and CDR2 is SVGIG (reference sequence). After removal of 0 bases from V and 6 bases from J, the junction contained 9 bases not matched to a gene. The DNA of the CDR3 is TGTGCCTGGAGTGTAAAGTGGCGGGAGGGCCCCAATGAGCAGTTCTTC. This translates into CAWSVKWREGPNEQFF.

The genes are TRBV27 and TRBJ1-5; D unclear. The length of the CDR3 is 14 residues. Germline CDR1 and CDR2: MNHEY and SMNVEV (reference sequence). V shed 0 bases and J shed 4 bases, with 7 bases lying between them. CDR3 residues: CASSLSGENQPQHF. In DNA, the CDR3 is TGTGCCAGCAGTTTATCCGGGGAAAATCAGCCCCAGCATTTT.

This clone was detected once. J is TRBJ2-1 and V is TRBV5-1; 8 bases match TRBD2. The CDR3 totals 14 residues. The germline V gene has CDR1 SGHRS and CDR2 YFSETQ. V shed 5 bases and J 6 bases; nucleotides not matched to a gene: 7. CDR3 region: CASSYGLAANEQFF. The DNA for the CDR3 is TGCGCCAGCAGTTATGGACTAGCTGCCAATGAGCAGTTCTTC.